These T cell receptor beta chains were read from a single sample in a study of T cell repertoires and HLA-DP antigens. The antigens for these receptors are not known. Some clones are missing from TCRdb's copy, which holds only in-frame ones; the method was immunoSEQ multiplex PCR. The repertoire holds 55,000 to 80,000 clones, with about four fifths as singletons. Sequenced: CD4+ T cells from PBMCs. The receptors derive from a man aged 55 to 70 in good health and CMV-seronegative. Both conserved end residues are part of each CDR3. The D gene is left open where the match is weak. Not all rows give a size; the values are once, few, many and, for expanded clones, a class.

TRBV7-7,TRBJ2-7,NA,NA,13,CASSSGLGYEQYF,TGTGCCAGCAGCTCCGGGCTGGGATACGAGCAGTACTTC
TRBV30,TRBJ1-3,NA,NA,13,CAWQQDSGNTIYF,TGTGCCTGGCAACAGGACTCTGGAAACACCATATATTTT
TRBV29-1,TRBJ1-4,NA,NA,14,CSATRSGANEKLFF,TGCAGCGCCACCAGGAGCGGGGCTAATGAAAAACTGTTTTTT
TRBV7-3,TRBJ2-6,TRBD1,NA,15,CASSTTGSGANVLTF,TGTGCCAGCAGCACGACAGGGTCGGGGGCCAACGTCCTGACTTTC
TRBV19,TRBJ2-1,NA,NA,14,CASSMEARRNEQFF,TGTGCCAGTAGTATGGAGGCAAGGAGGAATGAGCAGTTCTTC
TRBV11-2,TRBJ2-7,NA,NA,15,CASSRPQGSMDEQYF,TGTGCCAGCAGCCGCCCCCAGGGGTCTATGGACGAGCAGTACTTC
TRBV11-2,TRBJ2-1,TRBD2,many,16,CASSLGLAGKSNEQFF,TGTGCCAGCAGCTTAGGACTAGCGGGAAAATCCAATGAGCAGTTCTTC
TRBV7-7,TRBJ2-1,NA,once,15,CASSPQSGGYNEQFF,TGTGCCAGCAGCCCCCAATCCGGAGGATACAATGAGCAGTTCTTC
TRBV6-1,TRBJ1-3,NA,few,14,CASSAGRDGNTIYF,TGTGCCAGCAGTGCCGGCAGGGATGGAAACACCATATATTTT
TRBV28,TRBJ1-2,NA,NA,14,CASTSFEGYDGYTF,TGTGCCAGCACCTCATTCGAAGGATATGATGGCTACACCTTC
TRBV18,TRBJ2-1,NA,NA,14,CASSPPSVGGEQFF,TGTGCCAGCTCACCACCGTCAGTGGGAGGCGAGCAGTTCTTC
TRBV28,TRBJ2-3,NA,NA,16,CASGPNHRGGADTQYF,TGTGCCAGCGGGCCCAACCACAGGGGAGGCGCAGATACGCAGTATTTT
TRBV19,TRBJ2-1,TRBD2,NA,16,CASSIGGLAAYNEQFF,TGTGCCAGTAGTATAGGGGGACTAGCAGCCTACAATGAGCAGTTCTTC
TRBV11-1,TRBJ2-4,NA,NA,15,CASSPGDTKLNIQYF,TGTGCCAGCAGCCCTGGCGACACAAAGTTAAACATTCAGTACTTC
TRBV6-1,TRBJ2-7,NA,NA,14,CATPTHAGPYEQYF,TGTGCCACCCCTACCCATGCGGGACCATACGAGCAGTACTTC
TRBV5-4,TRBJ2-2,TRBD1,NA,16,CASSAVRDRLTGELFF,TGTGCCAGCAGCGCGGTACGGGACAGGTTGACCGGGGAGCTGTTTTTT
TRBV4-1,TRBJ1-2,NA,few,16,CASSQTDRTRSYGYTF,TGCGCCAGCAGCCAGACAGACAGGACTAGATCCTATGGCTACACCTTC
TRBV7-9,TRBJ1-1,TRBD1,NA,17,CASSPPGQGAMNTEAFF,TGTGCCAGCAGCCCCCCGGGACAGGGGGCGATGAACACTGAAGCTTTCTTT
TRBV7-9,TRBJ2-2,TRBD2,once,15,CASTPSGTNTGELFF,TGTGCCAGCACCCCTAGCGGGACGAACACCGGGGAGCTGTTTTTT
TRBV5-1,TRBJ2-1,TRBD1,NA,16,CASSLGPGQVYNEQFF,TGCGCCAGCAGCTTGGGACCGGGACAGGTGTACAATGAGCAGTTCTTC
TRBV7-9,TRBJ2-1,TRBD2,NA,17,CASSLEDGGRGFNEQFF,TGTGCCAGCAGCTTAGAAGATGGCGGGAGGGGATTCAATGAGCAGTTCTTC
TRBV13,TRBJ2-1,TRBD1,NA,18,CASSGKGRGQVGTNEQFF,TGTGCCAGCAGCGGTAAGGGGCGGGGACAGGTTGGTACGAATGAGCAGTTCTTC
TRBV4-3,TRBJ1-2,NA,few,14,CASSPRAAGYGYTF,TGCGCCAGCAGCCCAAGGGCGGCGGGATATGGCTACACCTTC
TRBV7-9,TRBJ2-7,NA,NA,16,CASSLPSGARRNEQYF,TGTGCCAGCAGCTTACCGTCCGGGGCCCGAAGGAACGAGCAGTACTTC
TRBV7-9,TRBJ2-3,NA,NA,14,CASQESASTDTQYF,TGTGCCAGCCAAGAGTCTGCTAGCACAGATACGCAGTATTTT
TRBV9,TRBJ2-3,NA,few,15,CASSLGDTSTDTQYF,TGTGCCAGCAGCCTAGGGGACACGAGCACAGATACGCAGTATTTT
TRBV5-4,TRBJ2-1,TRBD2,NA,18,CASSPGTSGGAVRNEQFF,TGTGCCAGCAGCCCCGGGACTAGCGGGGGGGCGGTGAGGAATGAGCAGTTCTTC
TRBV7-3,TRBJ2-1,NA,NA,15,CASSLSVGAYNEQFF,TGTGCCAGCAGCTTAAGTGTGGGCGCTTACAATGAGCAGTTCTTC
TRBV19,TRBJ1-6,TRBD1,NA,17,CASSKPGQGASNSPLHF,TGTGCCAGTAGTAAACCGGGACAGGGGGCTTCTAATTCACCCCTCCACTTT
TRBV7-2,TRBJ2-2,NA,NA,13,CASSLTNTGELFF,TGTGCCAGCAGCTTGACGAACACCGGGGAGCTGTTTTTT
TRBV11-3,TRBJ2-1,NA,NA,15,CASSFESSTYNEQFF,TGTGCCAGCAGCTTCGAGTCTTCGACCTACAATGAGCAGTTCTTC
TRBV9,TRBJ1-4,TRBD1,NA,14,CASSSGQSNEKLFF,TGTGCCAGCAGTTCGGGACAGTCTAATGAAAAACTGTTTTTT
TRBV10-2,TRBJ1-2,NA,NA,13,CASSERTAGGYTF,TGCGCCAGCAGTGAGAGGACAGCCGGGGGCTACACCTTC
TRBV6-5,TRBJ1-2,NA,NA,12,CASTAESGGYTF,TGTGCCAGCACCGCCGAGAGTGGTGGCTACACCTTC
TRBV30,TRBJ2-7,NA,NA,15,CAWSVQVGLAYEQYF,TGTGCCTGGAGTGTACAGGTGGGGTTAGCCTACGAGCAGTACTTC
TRBV9,TRBJ2-7,NA,NA,15,CASSVGERGSYEQYF,TGTGCCAGCAGCGTAGGGGAAAGGGGATCCTACGAGCAGTACTTC
TRBV6-5,TRBJ2-1,NA,few,12,CASSYPTGKQFF,TGTGCCAGCAGTTACCCCACAGGGAAGCAGTTCTTC
TRBV7-2,TRBJ1-2,TRBD1,few,14,CASSLSGTGGRYTF,TGTGCCAGCAGCTTAAGTGGGACAGGGGGCCGCTACACCTTC
TRBV5-4,TRBJ1-6,NA,NA,14,CASSLVGTNSPLHF,TGTGCCAGCAGCTTGGTAGGGACTAATTCACCCCTCCACTTT
TRBV5-4,TRBJ2-5,NA,NA,15,CASSGSGIGGETQYF,TGTGCCAGCAGCGGGAGCGGGATAGGGGGAGAGACCCAGTACTTC
TRBV7-2,TRBJ2-5,NA,NA,14,CASSLGGGDRTQYF,TGTGCCAGCAGCTTAGGCGGCGGGGATAGGACCCAGTACTTC
TRBV11-3,TRBJ2-1,NA,NA,17,CASSKEGIAVSYNEQFF,TGTGCCAGCAGCAAAGAGGGGATAGCGGTCTCCTACAATGAGCAGTTCTTC
TRBV4-2,TRBJ2-3,NA,NA,15,CASSQDWGGTDTQYF,TGTGCCAGCAGCCAAGACTGGGGTGGCACAGATACGCAGTATTTT
TRBV14,TRBJ1-6,NA,NA,13,CASSARLGSPLHF,TGTGCCAGCAGCGCCCGGTTGGGTTCACCCCTCCACTTT
TRBV6-1,TRBJ1-6,NA,NA,17,CASSKGQFGTYNSPLHF,TGTGCCAGCAGTAAAGGACAGTTTGGTACCTATAATTCACCCCTCCACTTT
TRBV30,TRBJ2-1,NA,many,14,CAWRRGGTAGEQFF,TGTGCCTGGAGGAGGGGCGGGACGGCGGGTGAGCAGTTCTTC
TRBV4-3,TRBJ2-2,NA,NA,16,CASSQVRASSTGELFF,TGCGCCAGCAGCCAAGTTCGGGCTAGTAGCACCGGGGAGCTGTTTTTT
TRBV5-5,TRBJ2-5,NA,NA,13,CASSLGGIKTQYF,TGTGCCAGCAGCTTGGGTGGGATCAAGACCCAGTACTTC
TRBV29-1,TRBJ2-2,NA,few,15,CSVRPRRGHTGELFF,TGCAGCGTTAGGCCGCGGCGGGGGCACACCGGGGAGCTGTTTTTT
TRBV9,TRBJ2-6,NA,once,17,CASSVYNGADGANVLTF,TGTGCCAGCAGCGTATATAACGGGGCAGACGGGGCCAACGTCCTGACTTTC
TRBV7-9,TRBJ2-7,NA,NA,13,CASRRDSSYEQYF,TGTGCCAGCAGGCGGGACAGCTCCTACGAGCAGTACTTC
TRBV4-3,TRBJ1-5,NA,NA,13,CASSQGMNQPQHF,TGCGCCAGCAGCCAGGGGATGAATCAGCCCCAGCATTTT
TRBV10-3,TRBJ1-2,TRBD1,NA,13,CAIRPGGPYGYTF,TGTGCCATCAGGCCAGGGGGGCCCTATGGCTACACCTTC
TRBV5-6,TRBJ1-1,NA,NA,16,CASSSPVLSSDTEAFF,TGTGCCAGCAGCTCCCCTGTTTTGAGTAGTGACACTGAAGCTTTCTTT
TRBV15,TRBJ2-5,NA,NA,15,CATSRDPGVQETQYF,TGTGCCACCAGCAGAGATCCGGGGGTTCAAGAGACCCAGTACTTC
TRBV6-6,TRBJ1-1,TRBD1,NA,15,CASSYSGTGGTEAFF,TGTGCCAGCAGTTACTCTGGGACAGGGGGTACTGAAGCTTTCTTT
TRBV7-2,TRBJ2-2,TRBD1,NA,16,CASSFDRGRSGGELFF,TGTGCCAGCAGCTTTGACAGGGGGCGCAGTGGCGGGGAGCTGTTTTTT